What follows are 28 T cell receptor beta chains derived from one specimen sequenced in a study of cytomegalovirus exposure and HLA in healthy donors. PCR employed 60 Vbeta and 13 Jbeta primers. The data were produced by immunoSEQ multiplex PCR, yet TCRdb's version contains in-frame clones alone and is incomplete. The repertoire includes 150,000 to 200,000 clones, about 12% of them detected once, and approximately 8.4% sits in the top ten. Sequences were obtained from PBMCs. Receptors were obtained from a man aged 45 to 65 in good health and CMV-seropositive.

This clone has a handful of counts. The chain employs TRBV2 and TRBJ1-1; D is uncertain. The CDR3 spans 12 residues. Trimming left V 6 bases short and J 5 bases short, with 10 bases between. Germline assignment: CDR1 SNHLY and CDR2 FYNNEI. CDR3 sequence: CASRVVTTEAFF. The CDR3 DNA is TGTGCCAGCAGGGTAGTCACTACTGAAGCTTTCTTT.

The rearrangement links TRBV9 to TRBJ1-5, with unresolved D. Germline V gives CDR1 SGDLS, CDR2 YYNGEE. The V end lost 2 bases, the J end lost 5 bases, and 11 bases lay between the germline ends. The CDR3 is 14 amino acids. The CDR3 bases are TGTGCCAGCAGCGTCGGAGGGTATGATCAGCCCCAGCATTTT. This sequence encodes CASSVGGYDQPQHF. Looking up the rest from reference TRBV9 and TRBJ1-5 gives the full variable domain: DSGVTQTPKHLITATGQRVTLRCSPRSGDLSVYWYQQSLDQGLQFLIQYYNGEERAKGNILERFSAQQFPDLHSELNLSSLELGDSALYFCASSVGGYDQPQHFGDGTRLSIL.

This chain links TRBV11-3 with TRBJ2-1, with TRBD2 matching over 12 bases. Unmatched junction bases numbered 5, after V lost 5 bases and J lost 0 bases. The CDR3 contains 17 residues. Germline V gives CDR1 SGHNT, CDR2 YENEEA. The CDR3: CASSPRLAGASYNEQFF. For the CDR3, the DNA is TGTGCCAGCAGCCCGCGACTAGCGGGGGCCTCCTACAATGAGCAGTTCTTC.

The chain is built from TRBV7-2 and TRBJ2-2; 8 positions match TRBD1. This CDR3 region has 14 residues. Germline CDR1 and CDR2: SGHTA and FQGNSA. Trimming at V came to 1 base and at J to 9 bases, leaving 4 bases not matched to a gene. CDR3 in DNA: TGTGCCAGCAGCTTAGGACAGGGGTTAAGGGAGCTGTTTTTT. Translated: CASSLGQGLRELFF.

This CDR3 reads CASRETTGVSGELFF. In nucleotides, the CDR3 is TGTGCCAGCAGAGAGACGACAGGAGTTTCCGGGGAGCTGTTTTTT. The chain couples TRBV2 to TRBJ2-2; D perhaps matches TRBD1 (6 bases). V was clipped by 6 bases and J by 6 bases, with 17 bases between them. The CDR3 covers 15 residues. CDR1 and CDR2 from the germline V gene are SNHLY and FYNNEI. The complete variable domain, with remaining parts taken from reference TRBV2 and TRBJ2-2, reads EPEVTQTPSHQVTQMGQEVILRCVPISNHLYFYWYRQILGQKVEFLVSFYNNEISEKSEIFDDQFSVERPDGSNFTLKIRSTKLEDSAMYFCASRETTGVSGELFFGEGSRLTVL.

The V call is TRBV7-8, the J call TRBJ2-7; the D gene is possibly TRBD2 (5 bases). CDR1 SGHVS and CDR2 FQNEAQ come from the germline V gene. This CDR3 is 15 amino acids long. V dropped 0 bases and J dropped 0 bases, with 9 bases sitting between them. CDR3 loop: CASSLANGISYEQYV. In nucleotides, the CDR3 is TGTGCCAGCAGCTTAGCGAACGGGATCTCCTACGAGCAGTACGTC.

The CDR3 region has the DNA TGCGCCAGCAGCCCCCCGACAGCGGGGACCGGGGAGCTGTTTTTT. Encoded protein: CASSPPTAGTGELFF. V gene TRBV5-1 combines with J gene TRBJ2-2, with TRBD2 matching over 7 bases. This CDR3 is built from 15 residues. Germline V CDR1 and CDR2: SGHRS, YFSETQ. The V segment lost 4 bases and the J segment 5 bases; nucleotides outside the gene matches: 8. The complete variable domain, with remaining parts taken from reference TRBV5-1 and TRBJ2-2, reads KAGVTQTPRYLIKTRGQQVTLSCSPISGHRSVSWYQQTPGQGLQFLFEYFSETQRNKGNFPGRFSGRQFSNSRSEMNVSTLELGDSALYLCASSPPTAGTGELFFGEGSRLTVL.

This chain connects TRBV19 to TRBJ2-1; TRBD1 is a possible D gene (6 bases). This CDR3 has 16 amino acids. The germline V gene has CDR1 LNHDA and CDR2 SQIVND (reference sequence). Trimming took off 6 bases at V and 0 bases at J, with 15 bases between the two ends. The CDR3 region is CASRNTDRDSYNEQFF. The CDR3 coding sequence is TGTGCCAGTAGAAACACGGACAGAGACTCCTACAATGAGCAGTTCTTC.

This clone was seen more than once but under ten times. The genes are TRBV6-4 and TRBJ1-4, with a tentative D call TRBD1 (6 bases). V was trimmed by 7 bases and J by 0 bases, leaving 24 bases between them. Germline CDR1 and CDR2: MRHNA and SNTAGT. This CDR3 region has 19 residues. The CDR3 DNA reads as TGTGCCAGCAAAACCGACAGGCTCCATCCCCTTGCAACTAATGAAAAACTGTTTTTT. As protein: CASKTDRLHPLATNEKLFF.

This CDR3 is CAIRGQGDTEAFF. CDR3 DNA: TGTGCCATCAGGGGACAGGGAGACACTGAAGCTTTCTTT. The chain has TRBV10-3 and TRBJ1-1; TRBD1 aligns across 9 bases. This CDR3 spans 13 amino acids. V shed 6 bases and J 3 bases; nucleotides not matched to a gene: 2. Germline V gene sequence: CDR1 ENHRY, CDR2 SYGVKD.

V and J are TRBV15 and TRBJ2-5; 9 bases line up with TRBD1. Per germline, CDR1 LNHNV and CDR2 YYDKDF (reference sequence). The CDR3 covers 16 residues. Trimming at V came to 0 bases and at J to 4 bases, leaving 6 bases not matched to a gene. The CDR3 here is CATSREGQGQGETQYF. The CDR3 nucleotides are TGTGCCACCAGCAGAGAGGGGCAGGGACAGGGAGAGACCCAGTACTTC.

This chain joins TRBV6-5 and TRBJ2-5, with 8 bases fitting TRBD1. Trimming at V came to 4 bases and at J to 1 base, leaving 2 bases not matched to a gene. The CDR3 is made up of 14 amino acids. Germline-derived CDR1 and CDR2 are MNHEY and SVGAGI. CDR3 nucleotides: TGTGCCAGCAGTTCAGGGACAGGCCAAGAGACCCAGTACTTC. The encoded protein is CASSSGTGQETQYF.

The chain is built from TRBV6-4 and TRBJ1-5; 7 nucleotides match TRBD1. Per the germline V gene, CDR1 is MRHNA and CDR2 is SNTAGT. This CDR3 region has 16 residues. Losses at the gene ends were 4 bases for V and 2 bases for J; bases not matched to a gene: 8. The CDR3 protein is CASSAPTGRCNQPQHF. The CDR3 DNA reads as TGTGCCAGCAGTGCCCCGACAGGGAGATGCAATCAGCCCCAGCATTTT.

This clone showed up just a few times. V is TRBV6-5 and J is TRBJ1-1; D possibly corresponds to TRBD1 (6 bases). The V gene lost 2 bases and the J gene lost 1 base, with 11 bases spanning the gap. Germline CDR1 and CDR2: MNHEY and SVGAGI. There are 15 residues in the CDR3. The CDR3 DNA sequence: TGTGCCAGCAGTTACGCCGGGACAACGAACACTGAAGCTTTCTTT. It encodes CASSYAGTTNTEAFF.

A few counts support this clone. The CDR3 spells CASSLDEVRRISGANVLTF. CDR3 DNA sequence: TGTGCCAGCAGCTTAGATGAGGTGCGGAGAATCTCTGGGGCCAACGTCCTGACTTTC. V gene TRBV11-2 combines with J gene TRBJ2-6; D ambiguous. With 0 bases removed from V and 0 bases from J, the gap between germline ends came to 15 bases. There are 19 residues in the CDR3. CDR1 and CDR2 from the germline V gene are SGHAT and FQNNGV.

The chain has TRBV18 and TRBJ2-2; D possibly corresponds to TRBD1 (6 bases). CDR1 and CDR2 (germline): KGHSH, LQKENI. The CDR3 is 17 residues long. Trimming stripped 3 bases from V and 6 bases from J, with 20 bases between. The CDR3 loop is CASSPLVQGAGAGELFF. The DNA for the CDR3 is TGTGCCAGCTCACCCCTTGTACAGGGAGCAGGCGCCGGGGAGCTGTTTTTT.

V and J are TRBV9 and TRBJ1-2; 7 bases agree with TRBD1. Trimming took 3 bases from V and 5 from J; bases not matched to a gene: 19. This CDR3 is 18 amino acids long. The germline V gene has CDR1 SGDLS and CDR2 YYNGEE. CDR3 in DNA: TGTGCCAGCAGCGGATTACAGGGGATTCCCGCGTCTAGTTATGGCTACACCTTC. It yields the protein CASSGLQGIPASSYGYTF. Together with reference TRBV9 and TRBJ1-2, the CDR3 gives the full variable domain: DSGVTQTPKHLITATGQRVTLRCSPRSGDLSVYWYQQSLDQGLQFLIQYYNGEERAKGNILERFSAQQFPDLHSELNLSSLELGDSALYFCASSGLQGIPASSYGYTFGSGTRLTVV.

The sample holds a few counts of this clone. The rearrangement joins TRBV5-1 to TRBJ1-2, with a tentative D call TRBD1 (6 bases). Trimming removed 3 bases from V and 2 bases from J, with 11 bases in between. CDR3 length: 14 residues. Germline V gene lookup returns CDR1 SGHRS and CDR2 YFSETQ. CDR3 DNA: TGCGCCAGCAGCTCACAGGGTACCAACTATGGCTACACCTTC. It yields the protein CASSSQGTNYGYTF.

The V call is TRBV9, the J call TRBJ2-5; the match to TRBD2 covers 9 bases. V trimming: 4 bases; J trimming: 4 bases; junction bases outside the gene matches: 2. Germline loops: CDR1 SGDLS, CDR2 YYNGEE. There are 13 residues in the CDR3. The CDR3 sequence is CASSRAGGETQYF. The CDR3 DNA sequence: TGTGCCAGCAGCAGAGCGGGGGGAGAGACCCAGTACTTC.

The CDR3 region is CASRTDRQTEAFF. Here the CDR3 DNA reads TGTGCCAGCAGAACTGACAGGCAGACTGAAGCTTTCTTT. The chain employs TRBV2 and TRBJ1-1; the D gene is possibly TRBD1 (6 bases). Germline values: CDR1 SNHLY, CDR2 FYNNEI. V lost 6 bases and J 5 bases, leaving 13 bases between the germline ends. This CDR3 contains 13 residues.

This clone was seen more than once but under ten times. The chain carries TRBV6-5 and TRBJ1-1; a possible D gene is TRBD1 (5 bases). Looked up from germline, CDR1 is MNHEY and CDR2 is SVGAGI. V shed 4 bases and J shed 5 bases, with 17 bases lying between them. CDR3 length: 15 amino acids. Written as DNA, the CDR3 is TGTGCCAGCAGTTCACCGGGGGGGGGTCTAACTGAAGCTTTCTTT. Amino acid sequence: CASSSPGGGLTEAFF.

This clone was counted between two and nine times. The CDR3 protein is CASSYSRADNQPQHF. In DNA form, the CDR3 reads TGTGCCAGCAGTTACTCCAGGGCAGACAATCAGCCCCAGCATTTT. The chain is built from TRBV6-5 and TRBJ1-5; TRBD1 is a possible D gene (5 bases). Germline assignment: CDR1 MNHEY and CDR2 SVGAGI. The CDR3 totals 15 residues. The V gene lost 0 bases and the J gene lost 3 bases, with 9 bases spanning the gap.

This CDR3 reads CASSVRLAANTGELFF. The CDR3 DNA follows: TGTGCCAGCAGCGTACGGCTAGCAGCGAACACCGGGGAGCTGTTTTTT. The chain has TRBV9 and TRBJ2-2, with D maybe TRBD2 (5 bases). The CDR3 runs 16 residues. Trimming left V 1 base short and J 0 bases short, with 10 bases between. Germline V lookup: CDR1 SGDLS, CDR2 YYNGEE.

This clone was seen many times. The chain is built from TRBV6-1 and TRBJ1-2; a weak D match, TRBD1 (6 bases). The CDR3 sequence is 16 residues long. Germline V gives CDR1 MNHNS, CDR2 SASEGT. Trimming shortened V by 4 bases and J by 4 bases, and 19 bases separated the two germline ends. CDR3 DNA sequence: TGTGCCAGCAGTGGACACCTTCGGGGGGCTTTCTATGGCTACACCTTC. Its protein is CASSGHLRGAFYGYTF.

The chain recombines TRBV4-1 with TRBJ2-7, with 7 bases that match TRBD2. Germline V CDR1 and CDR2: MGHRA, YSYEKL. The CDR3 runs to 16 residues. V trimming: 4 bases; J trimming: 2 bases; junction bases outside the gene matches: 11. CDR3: CASSRAVGGGTYEQYV. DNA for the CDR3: TGCGCCAGCAGCCGAGCCGTGGGCGGGGGAACCTACGAGCAGTACGTC.

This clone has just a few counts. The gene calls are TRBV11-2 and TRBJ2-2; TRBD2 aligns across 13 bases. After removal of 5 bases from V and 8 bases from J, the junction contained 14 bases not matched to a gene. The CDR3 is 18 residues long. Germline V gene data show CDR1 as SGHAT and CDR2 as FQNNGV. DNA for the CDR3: TGTGCCAGCAGCCTTCACCCGATTGGGACTAGCGGGGTGGGGGAGCTGTTTTTT. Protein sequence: CASSLHPIGTSGVGELFF.

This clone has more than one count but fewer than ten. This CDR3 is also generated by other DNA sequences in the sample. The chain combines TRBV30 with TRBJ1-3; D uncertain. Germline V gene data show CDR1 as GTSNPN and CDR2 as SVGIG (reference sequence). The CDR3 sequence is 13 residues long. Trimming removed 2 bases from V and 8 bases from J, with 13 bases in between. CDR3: CAWSPLIRDTIYF. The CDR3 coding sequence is TGTGCCTGGAGTCCACTAATTCGGGACACCATATATTTT.

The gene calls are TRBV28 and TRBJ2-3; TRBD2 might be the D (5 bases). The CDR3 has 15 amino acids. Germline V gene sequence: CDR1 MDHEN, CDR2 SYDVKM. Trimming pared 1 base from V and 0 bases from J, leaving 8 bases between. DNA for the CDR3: TGTGCCAGCAGTTTATACGGACTTAGCACAGATACGCAGTATTTT. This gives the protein CASSLYGLSTDTQYF.